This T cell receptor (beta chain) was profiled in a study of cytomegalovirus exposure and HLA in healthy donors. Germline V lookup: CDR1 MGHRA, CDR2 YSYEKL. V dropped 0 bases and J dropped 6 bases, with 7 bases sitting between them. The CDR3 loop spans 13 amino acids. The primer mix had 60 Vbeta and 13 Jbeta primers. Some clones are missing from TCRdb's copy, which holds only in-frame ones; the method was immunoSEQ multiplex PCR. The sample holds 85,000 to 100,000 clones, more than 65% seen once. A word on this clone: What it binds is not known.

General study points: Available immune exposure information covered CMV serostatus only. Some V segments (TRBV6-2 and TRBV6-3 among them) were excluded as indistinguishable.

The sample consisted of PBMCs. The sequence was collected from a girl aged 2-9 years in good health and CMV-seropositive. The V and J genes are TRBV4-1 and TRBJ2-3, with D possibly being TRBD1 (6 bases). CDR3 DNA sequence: TGCGCCAGCAGCCAAGAGAGGGGGGATACGCAGTATTTT. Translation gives CASSQERGDTQYF.